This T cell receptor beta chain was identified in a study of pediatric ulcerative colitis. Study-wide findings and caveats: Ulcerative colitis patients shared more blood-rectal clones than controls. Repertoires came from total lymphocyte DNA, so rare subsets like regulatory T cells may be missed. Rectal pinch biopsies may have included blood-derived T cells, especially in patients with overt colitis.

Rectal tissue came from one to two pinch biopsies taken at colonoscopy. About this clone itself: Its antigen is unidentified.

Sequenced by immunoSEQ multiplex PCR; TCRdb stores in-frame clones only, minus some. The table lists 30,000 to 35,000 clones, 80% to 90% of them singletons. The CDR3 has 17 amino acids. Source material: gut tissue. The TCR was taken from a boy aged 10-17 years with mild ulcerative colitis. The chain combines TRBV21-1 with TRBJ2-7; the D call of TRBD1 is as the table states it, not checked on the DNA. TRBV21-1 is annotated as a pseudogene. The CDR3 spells CASFPGGKAKFSYEQYF. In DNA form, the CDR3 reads TGTGCCAGCTTCCCAGGGGGAAAAGCCAAATTCTCCTACGAGCAGTACTTC.